The 7 T cell receptor beta chains given below trace back to one sample, sequenced in a study of tumor and adjacent non-tumor tissue in lung cancer (dated by TCRdb to the late 2010s). Receptor libraries were prepared by multiplex PCR. Sequencing was performed on an Illumina HiSeq 2500. TCRbeta libraries were constructed through three rounds of nested PCR with primers (Table S4) according to protocols adapted from ARM-PCR. TCRdb ran its own pipeline on the public reads, namely fastp trimming at Q25 and MiXCR clone calling, and kept in-frame beta chains. Every CDR3 protein is listed once, alongside the most common genes and DNA of its rows. This sample gives tens of thousands of distinct CDR3 sequences in total; 60% of them show up just once. Over 20% of the sample lies in the top ten. RNA was extracted from bulk unsorted tissue and checked for quality with a NanoDrop ND-1000 and an Agilent 2100. Sequencing used lung tumor tissue. These receptor sequences come from a man aged 50 to 59 with non-small cell lung cancer.

Concerning this clonotype itself: Compared with germline, one end of the junction differs, possibly owing to a read error. The V and J genes are TRBV6-6 and TRBJ1-6; D gene uncertain. Germline CDR1 is MNHNY and CDR2 is SVGAGI (reference sequence). The CDR3 contains 17 residues. This CDR3 is CASSHDETSSCNSPPHF. DNA for the CDR3: TGTGCCAGCAGTCACGATGAGACGAGCTCCTGTAATTCACCCCCCCACTTT.

Worth noting for this clonotype: One base away lies a much larger clone, so this may be a sequencing read error. The DNA of the CDR3 is TGTGCCAGCAGTCTACAGGGGTGCAATGAGCAGTTCTTC. It codes for CASSLQGCNEQFF. The chain carries TRBV6-2 or TRBV6-3 and TRBJ2-1; TRBD1 aligns across 7 bases. CDR3 length: 13 residues. Germline V gene data show CDR1 as MNHEY and CDR2 as SVGEGT. Trimming took 5 bases from V and 6 from J; bases not matched to a gene: 4.

This clonotype was counted once. The J gene is TRBJ2-7, the V gene TRBV28; D ambiguous. The J call may be wrong; the DNA end is better matched by TRBJ2-3. Germline V gene lookup returns CDR1 MDHEN and CDR2 SYDVKM. This CDR3 spans 13 amino acids. For the CDR3, the DNA is TGTGCCAGCAGTCCAGTGGTCTCCTACGAGCAGTATTTT. It is translated as CASSPVVSYEQYF.

To note about this clonotype: The junction departs from germline at one end; a sequencing error may be responsible. This chain links TRBV11-2 with TRBJ2-3, with 9 bases that match TRBD2. The V gene's germline CDR1 is SGHAT and CDR2 FQNNGV. The CDR3 sequence is 19 residues long. CDR3 protein: CASSLVLAGSPSPTDAQYF. The CDR3 region has the DNA TGTGCCAGCAGCTTAGTACTAGCGGGCTCCCCCTCCCCAACAGATGCGCAGTATTTT. The variable domain in full, with the rest retrieved from reference TRBV11-2 and TRBJ2-3, is EAGVAQSPRYKIIEKRQSVAFWCNPISGHATLYWYQQILGQGPKLLIQFQNNGVVDDSQLPKDRFSAERLKGVDSTLKIQPAKLEDSAVYLCASSLVLAGSPSPTDAQYFGPGTRLTVL.

Regarding this clonotype: Possible read error: a much larger clone is one base away. The gene calls are TRBV6-5 and TRBJ1-1; tentative D call: TRBD1 (6 bases). Germline-derived CDR1 and CDR2 are MNHEY and SVGAGI. This CDR3 has 12 residues. The CDR3 loop reads CASNYRGGPAFF. CDR3 in DNA: TGTGCCAGCAATTACCGCGGGGGGCCAGCTTTCTTT.

The gene calls are TRBV20-1 and TRBJ2-2, with TRBD1 matching over 8 bases. CDR3 length: 14 residues. The germline V gene has CDR1 DFQATT and CDR2 SNEGSKA (reference sequence). V shed 5 bases and J 4 bases; nucleotides not matched to a gene: 6. The CDR3 DNA follows: TGCAGTGCTCGACAGGGGTCGAGCACCGGGGAGCTGTTTTTT. Amino acids: CSARQGSSTGELFF.

Of note for this clonotype: An end of the junction differs from the germline gene, which may be a read error. The chain links TRBV28 to TRBJ2-6; tentative D call: TRBD1 (5 bases). Germline V gene sequence: CDR1 MDHEN, CDR2 SYDVKM. This CDR3 contains 15 residues. As DNA, the CDR3 is TGTGCCAGCAGTTTGAGAGTCTCTGGGGCCAGCGTCCTGACTTTC. It yields the protein CASSLRVSGASVLTF.